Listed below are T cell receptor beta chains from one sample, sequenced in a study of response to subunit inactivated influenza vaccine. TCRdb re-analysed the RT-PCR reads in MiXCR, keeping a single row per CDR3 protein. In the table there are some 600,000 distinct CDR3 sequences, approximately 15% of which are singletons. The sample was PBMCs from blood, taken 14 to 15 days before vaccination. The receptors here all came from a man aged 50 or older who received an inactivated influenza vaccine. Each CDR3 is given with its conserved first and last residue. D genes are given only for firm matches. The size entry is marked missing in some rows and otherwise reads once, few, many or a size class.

cdr3_nt: TGTGCCAGCAGAAGGAATCCGGGACTAGCGGGAGACTCGAACAATGAGCAGTTCTTC
cdr3_aa: CASRRNPGLAGDSNNEQFF
j_call: TRBJ2-1
d_call: TRBD2
clone_size: few
v_call: TRBV6-2/TRBV6-3

cdr3_nt: TGCAGCGTGCAACCCTTAGCGGGAGGGGGCTACAATGAGCAGTTCTTC
cdr3_aa: CSVQPLAGGGYNEQFF
j_call: TRBJ2-1
d_call: TRBD2
clone_size: NA
v_call: TRBV29-1

cdr3_nt: TGCGCCAGCAGCTTCGGCGGGGCCACCGGGGAGCTGTTTTTT
cdr3_aa: CASSFGGATGELFF
j_call: TRBJ2-2
d_call: NA
clone_size: NA
v_call: TRBV5-1

cdr3_nt: TGCGCCAGCAGCCAAGATTTGCGGGGTAGCGAGCAGTACTTC
cdr3_aa: CASSQDLRGSEQYF
j_call: TRBJ2-7
d_call: NA
clone_size: few
v_call: TRBV4-3

cdr3_nt: TGTGCCATCACTGGGCCTAGCGGGGGCGATGAGCAGTTCTTC
cdr3_aa: CAITGPSGGDEQFF
j_call: TRBJ2-1
d_call: TRBD2
clone_size: NA
v_call: TRBV10-3

cdr3_nt: TGTGCCATCAGAGCAGGGACTGCTCTTAGATACGAGCAGTACTTC
cdr3_aa: CAIRAGTALRYEQYF
j_call: TRBJ2-7
d_call: NA
clone_size: NA
v_call: TRBV10-3

cdr3_nt: TGTGCCAGCAGTGAATATGCAGGCGGCTCCTATGGCTACACCTTC
cdr3_aa: CASSEYAGGSYGYTF
j_call: TRBJ1-2
d_call: NA
clone_size: NA
v_call: TRBV25-1

cdr3_nt: TGTGCCACCAGGGCCTCCGGGGTAGATACGCAGTATTTT
cdr3_aa: CATRASGVDTQYF
j_call: TRBJ2-3
d_call: NA
clone_size: NA
v_call: TRBV15

cdr3_nt: TGTGCCAGCAGCGCGGCCAAGTTTAAGGATACGCAGTATTTT
cdr3_aa: CASSAAKFKDTQYF
j_call: TRBJ2-3
d_call: NA
clone_size: NA
v_call: TRBV28

cdr3_nt: TGTGCCAGCAGCTTATGGCCCCAGGGGACCAACACTTCACCCCTCCACTTT
cdr3_aa: CASSLWPQGTNTSPLHF
j_call: TRBJ1-6
d_call: NA
clone_size: NA
v_call: TRBV7-3

cdr3_nt: TGCAGCGCCATGGACAGATTTTCCTACGAGCAGTACTTC
cdr3_aa: CSAMDRFSYEQYF
j_call: TRBJ2-7
d_call: NA
clone_size: NA
v_call: TRBV29-1

cdr3_nt: TGTGCCAGCAGTTTCGGTGTGGGAAGGGGTAATTCACCCCTCCACTTT
cdr3_aa: CASSFGVGRGNSPLHF
j_call: TRBJ1-6
d_call: NA
clone_size: NA
v_call: TRBV27

cdr3_nt: TGTGCCAGCAGCTTAGTAACGGGGAATGAAAAACTGTTTTTT
cdr3_aa: CASSLVTGNEKLFF
j_call: TRBJ1-4
d_call: NA
clone_size: NA
v_call: TRBV7-9

cdr3_nt: TGTGCCAGCAGCTCAAGACAGGCCCCCTTGGAGACCCAGTACTTC
cdr3_aa: CASSSRQAPLETQYF
j_call: TRBJ2-5
d_call: NA
clone_size: NA
v_call: TRBV7-9

cdr3_nt: TGCGCCAGCAGAACGGACCTTAACTACGAGCAGTACTTC
cdr3_aa: CASRTDLNYEQYF
j_call: TRBJ2-7
d_call: NA
clone_size: few
v_call: TRBV5-1